This TCR beta chain was captured in a study of glioma-infiltrating T cells after dendritic cell vaccination. Study background: Dendritic cell vaccination trial patients had either newly diagnosed or recurrent glioblastoma.

This clone was seen a few times. Germline lookup yields CDR1 MNHEY and CDR2 SMNVEV (reference sequence). The CDR3 has 14 residues. After removal of 5 bases from V and 3 bases from J, the junction contained 7 bases not matched to a gene. Input was 1.5 to 2.5 ug genomic DNA, or all available if less. The primer mix had 60 V beta and 13 J beta primers. The table came from immunoSEQ multiplex PCR; TCRdb's copy has only in-frame clones and leaves some out. The sample includes approximately 62,000 clones, about 89% of them seen just once. Time point reported: after dendritic cell vaccination, including at tumor progression/relapse. PBMC were collected before vaccination, two weeks after the third vaccination, and at progression.

The chain links TRBV27 to TRBJ2-7; 7 bases align to TRBD2. This sample comprised blood, obtained after dendritic cell vaccination. The clonotype comes from a human donor with glioblastoma. The CDR3 DNA reads as TGTGCCAGCAGTAGTAGCGGGCGGAGCTACGAGCAGTACTTC. It is translated as CASSSSGRSYEQYF.